This T cell receptor (beta chain) was sequenced in a study of Ad26.COV2.S vaccination and SARS-CoV-2 variants. Study-wide background: Ad26.COV2.S arm of COV1001 included the donor. Administration of Ad26.COV2.S was intramuscular, either once or twice 56 days apart.

Notes on this clone: Its specificity is not known.

The treatment was: around 19 received Ad26.COV2.S at low or high dose, single or two shots; 5 received placebo; per-sample allocation not given. Day 63 following the first vaccine or placebo injection was when the samples were taken. Study-wide points: Recipients of either vaccine or placebo displayed similar breadth of non-spike TCRs.

Method: immunoSEQ multiplex PCR; TCRdb's copy keeps in-frame clones and lacks some. This table holds under 600,000 clones, roughly nine tenths found once. The starting material was peripheral blood, obtained in a trial of Ad26.COV2.S vaccine versus placebo. This clonotype was sampled from a person between 18 and 65 years old who received the Ad26.COV2.S COVID-19 vaccine or a placebo.

CDR3 loop: CASSQDLAASWETQYF. CDR3 coding DNA: TGCGCCAGCAGCCAAGATCTGGCGGCTAGCTGGGAGACCCAGTACTTC. J is TRBJ2-5 and V is TRBV4-3, with D tentatively TRBD2 (5 bases). The V and J ends lost 0 bases and 5 bases respectively, with 16 bases between them. Germline lookup yields CDR1 LGHNA and CDR2 YSLEER. This CDR3 is built from 16 residues.